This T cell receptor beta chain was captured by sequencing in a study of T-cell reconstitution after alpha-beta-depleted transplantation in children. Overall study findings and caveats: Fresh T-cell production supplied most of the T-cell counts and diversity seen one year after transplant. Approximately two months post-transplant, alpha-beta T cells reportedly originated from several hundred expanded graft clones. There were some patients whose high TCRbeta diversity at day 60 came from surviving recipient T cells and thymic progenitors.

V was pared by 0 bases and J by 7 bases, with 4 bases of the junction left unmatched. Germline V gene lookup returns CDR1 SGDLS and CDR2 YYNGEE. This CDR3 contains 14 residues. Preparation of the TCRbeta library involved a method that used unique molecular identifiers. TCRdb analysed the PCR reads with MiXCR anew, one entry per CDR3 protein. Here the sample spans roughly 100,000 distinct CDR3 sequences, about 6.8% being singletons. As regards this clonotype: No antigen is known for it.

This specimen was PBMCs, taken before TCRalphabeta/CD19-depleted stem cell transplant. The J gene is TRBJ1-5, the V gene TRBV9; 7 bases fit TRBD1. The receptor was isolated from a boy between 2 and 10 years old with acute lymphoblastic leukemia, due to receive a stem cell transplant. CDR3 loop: CASSVGGGSQPQHF. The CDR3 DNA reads TGTGCCAGCAGCGTAGGAGGGGGCTCACAGCCCCAGCATTTT.